The 14 T cell receptor beta chains below were found in one sample sequenced in a study of regulatory T cells in long-lasting Graves disease. Time point denoted: newly diagnosed GD, antithyroid drugs for less than 3 months. RNA extracted from PBMCs served as the sequencing template. TCR beta libraries were built with iRepertoire HTBI primers and Arm-PCR of CDR3 regions. MiXCR was run by TCRdb on the multiplex PCR reads, yielding one entry per CDR3 protein. The table includes about 200,000 distinct CDR3 sequences, approximately 20% detected once. The sample consisted of peripheral blood mononuclear cells (PBMCs), taken at new diagnosis, from a patient treated with antithyroid drugs. Receptor source: a female donor with Graves disease.

This clonotype was observed at least ten times. The chain recombines TRBV19 with TRBJ1-5; D is undetermined. From germline, CDR1 is LNHDA and CDR2 SQIVND (reference sequence). V shed 3 bases and J shed 3 bases, with 9 bases lying between them. CDR3 size: 14 residues. CDR3 protein: CASSILSSNQPQHF. CDR3 bases: TGTGCCAGTAGTATTTTAAGTTCCAATCAGCCCCAGCATTTT.

In its sample, this clonotype was seen many times. The CDR3 DNA reads as TGTGCCATCACTCGACAGGGAATGGGGGAGAACACTGAAGCTTTCTTT. This sequence encodes CAITRQGMGENTEAFF. The chain links TRBV10-3 to TRBJ1-1; TRBD1 agrees at 7 bases. Looked up from germline, CDR1 is ENHRY and CDR2 is SYGVKD. V was pared by 7 bases and J by 1 base, with 12 bases of the junction left unmatched. This CDR3 has 16 residues.

This sequence joins TRBV28 and TRBJ2-3; TRBD1 aligns across 7 bases. V dropped 5 bases and J dropped 8; count of bases not matched to a gene: 4. This CDR3 contains 12 residues. CDR1 MDHEN and CDR2 SYDVKM come from the germline V gene. CDR3 nucleotide sequence: TGTGCCAGCAGTCCGGACAGGCGTACGCAGTATTTT. It yields the protein CASSPDRRTQYF.

There are many counts of this clonotype. The gene calls are TRBV20-1 and TRBJ1-2; D perhaps matches TRBD1 (5 bases). Trimming pared 5 bases from V and 4 bases from J, leaving 20 bases between. This CDR3 region has 15 residues. The germline V gene encodes CDR1 DFQATT and CDR2 SNEGSKA (reference sequence). CDR3 bases: TGCAGTGCTCAAATAACGATGGGGGGAACCTATGGCTACACCTTC. Its protein product is CSAQITMGGTYGYTF.

This clonotype was seen many times. V and J are TRBV28 and TRBJ1-2, with D maybe TRBD1 (5 bases). V lost 3 bases to trimming and J lost 8 bases, with 13 bases between them. This CDR3 region has 13 residues. Germline CDR1 reads MDHEN; CDR2 reads SYDVKM. CDR3 DNA: TGTGCCAGCAGTTTTACAGGCCAGTGGGGCTACACCTTC. This encodes CASSFTGQWGYTF.

This clonotype has ten or more counts. The gene calls are TRBV6-2 or TRBV6-3 and TRBJ2-1, with D unclear. The CDR3 covers 17 residues. Germline CDR1 and CDR2: MNHEY and SVGEGT. V was pared by 0 bases and J by 10 bases, with 22 bases between. DNA of the CDR3: TGTGCCAGCAGTTACTCGATTGCACCCCCGAGCAGAGAGGAGCAGTTCTTC. It encodes CASSYSIAPPSREEQFF.

In DNA form, the CDR3 reads TGTGCCAGCAGCGTAGAGGGGACTAGCGGGAGGGCCGGGTACGTATCGGAGACCCAGTACTTC. Translation gives CASSVEGTSGRAGYVSETQYF. This sequence joins TRBV9 and TRBJ2-5; 16 bases line up with TRBD2. The CDR3 sequence is 21 residues long. CDR1 SGDLS and CDR2 YYNGEE come from the germline V gene. Germline trimming cut 0 bases from V and 5 bases from J; bases unmatched to any gene: 16.

This clonotype was recorded many times. As DNA, the CDR3 is TGTGCCAGTAGTATGGGTTTGCGCAATGAGCAGTTCTTC. This translates into CASSMGLRNEQFF. The chain uses TRBV19 and TRBJ2-1; D unclear. V lost 3 bases and J 6 bases, leaving 9 bases between the germline ends. Germline V gene sequence: CDR1 LNHDA, CDR2 SQIVND (reference sequence). This CDR3 contains 13 residues.

This clonotype was counted at least ten times. This chain links TRBV18 with TRBJ1-2; D perhaps matches TRBD1 (5 bases). This CDR3 is built from 16 residues. Deletions cut 1 base from V and 1 base from J, with 13 bases between. The germline CDR1 and CDR2 sequences are KGHSH and LQKENI. As DNA, the CDR3 is TGTGCCAGCTCACCACAGACAGTGGGCCTTAACTATGGCTACACCTTC. Protein product: CASSPQTVGLNYGYTF.

The table lists this clonotype with many counts. V is TRBV6-5 and J is TRBJ2-2; D tentatively reads TRBD1 or TRBD2 (5 bases each). The CDR3 spans 15 residues. Germline V CDR1 and CDR2: MNHEY, SVGAGI. V dropped 2 bases and J dropped 4 bases, with 11 bases sitting between them. CDR3 residues: CASSYMGVVTGELFF. CDR3 DNA: TGTGCCAGCAGTTACATGGGGGTAGTCACCGGGGAGCTGTTTTTT.

The chain carries TRBV2 and TRBJ2-3, with D tentatively TRBD2 (6 bases). The CDR3 is 14 residues long. The V and J ends lost 1 base and 1 base respectively, with 6 bases between them. The germline gives CDR1 SNHLY, CDR2 FYNNEI. CDR3: CASSEGGGTDTQYF. The CDR3, as DNA: TGTGCCAGCAGTGAAGGCGGGGGCACAGATACGCAGTATTTT.

This clonotype has at least ten counts. The chain employs TRBV30 and TRBJ2-2; D remains unclear. The CDR3 is 15 amino acids. Germline V gene sequence: CDR1 GTSNPN, CDR2 SVGIG (reference sequence). Trimming took 2 bases from V and 3 from J, leaving 13 bases between them. The chain's CDR3 is CAWSKGTQHTGELFF. CDR3 bases: TGTGCCTGGAGTAAAGGCACCCAACACACCGGGGAGCTGTTTTTT.

This clonotype was seen ten or more times. The chain couples TRBV5-1 to TRBJ1-1; 8 bases fit TRBD1. This CDR3 is 16 amino acids long. Trimming at V came to 0 bases and at J to 4 bases, leaving 8 bases not matched to a gene. Looked up from germline, CDR1 is SGHRS and CDR2 is YFSETQ. The CDR3 bases are TGCGCCAGCAGCTTGGGACAGGGGCCCTTGGCCACTGAAGCTTTCTTT. This sequence encodes CASSLGQGPLATEAFF.

This clonotype has at least ten counts. The V and J genes are TRBV27 and TRBJ1-2; 11 nucleotides agree with TRBD1. Germline CDR1 is MNHEY and CDR2 is SMNVEV (reference sequence). Unmatched junction bases numbered 7, after V lost 0 bases and J lost 4 bases. The CDR3 sequence is 17 residues long. CDR3: CASSLSLGQGAFYGYTF. The CDR3 nucleotides read TGTGCCAGCAGTTTATCCCTCGGACAGGGGGCGTTCTATGGCTACACCTTC.